A selection of T cell receptor beta chains follows, all from one sample in a study of technical replicates of blood from several donors. The protocol was immunoSEQ multiplex PCR, while the TCRdb copy is restricted to in-frame clones and leaves out a portion. The sample carries roughly 15,000 clones, about 89% recorded once. Sequencing was done on a sample of PBMCs. The receptors were gathered from a human donor in good health. CDR3s include the opening cysteine and the closing phenylalanine or tryptophan. Clone size is shown for a subset of rows, as once, few, many or a class of expanded clone.

size | J | V | length | CDR3
NA | TRBJ1-1 | TRBV27 | 18 | CASSSGWGLLGTNTEAFF
NA | TRBJ1-1 | TRBV28 | 15 | CASNTGGGIWAEAFF
NA | TRBJ2-1 | TRBV7-8 | 14 | CASSFYGSGNEQFF
NA | TRBJ2-1 | TRBV14 | 12 | CASSRYGNEQFF
once | TRBJ2-3 | TRBV23-1 | 20 | CASSRKDRGPGLAEPPTQYF
NA | TRBJ2-1 | TRBV30 | 18 | CAWSGWASGRYSYNEQFF
NA | TRBJ1-5 | TRBV28 | 12 | CASSFGGQPQHF
NA | TRBJ1-2 | TRBV7-9 | 13 | CASTQTENYGYTF
NA | TRBJ2-3 | TRBV2 | 13 | CASAGQGTDTQYF
NA | TRBJ2-7 | TRBV19 | 16 | CASSSGGGERRYEQYF
NA | TRBJ2-7 | TRBV7-3 | 14 | CASSLSSGSWEQYF
NA | TRBJ2-2 | TRBV11-3 | 18 | CASSLSLVGLTTTGELFF
NA | TRBJ1-1 | TRBV18 | 13 | CASSSSQAFEAFF
once | TRBJ2-7 | TRBV18 | 14 | CASSPQGANYEQYF
once | TRBJ1-2 | TRBV29-1 | 11 | CSAVTAYGYTF
NA | TRBJ2-3 | TRBV9 | 16 | CASSVGSSPSTDTQYF
NA | TRBJ2-1 | TRBV2 | 13 | CASSVDSYNEQFF
NA | TRBJ2-7 | TRBV6-5 | 15 | CASSYSTDPYYEQYF
once | TRBJ2-1 | TRBV11-2 | 15 | CASRYPGRGSYEQFF
few | TRBJ1-2 | TRBV4-2 | 15 | CASSPERTVNYGYTF
NA | TRBJ2-2 | TRBV25-1 | 13 | CAAEGGNTGELFF
NA | TRBJ2-7 | TRBV2 | 14 | CASSPAGWVYEQYF
NA | TRBJ2-4 | TRBV21-1 | 20 | CASSFHLTGTGVVAKNIQYF
NA | TRBJ1-5 | TRBV19 | 12 | CASHMGNQPQHF
NA | NA | TRBV30 | 13 | CAWRGESSYEQYF
NA | TRBJ2-7 | TRBV18 | 14 | CASSPRASSYEQYF
NA | TRBJ1-1 | TRBV27 | 14 | CASSSTTFRDSPFF
NA | TRBJ2-5 | TRBV2 | 15 | CASTRDRGRVETQYF
NA | TRBJ2-1 | TRBV7-3 | 12 | CASSPGGAEQFF
few | TRBJ2-5 | TRBV7-6 | 16 | CASSYGTSGLQETQYF
few | TRBJ1-2 | TRBV6-6 | 11 | CASTTGYGYTF
NA | TRBJ2-7 | TRBV28 | 13 | CASSLGSLYEQYF
NA | TRBJ1-4 | TRBV5-6 | 15 | CASTETGLANEKLFF
NA | TRBJ2-1 | TRBV6-6 | 13 | CATGLAGSNEQFF
NA | TRBJ2-3 | TRBV6-1 | 15 | CASSARQGATDTQYF
few | TRBJ1-5 | TRBV6-5 | 16 | CASSLQGAGGNQPQHF
NA | TRBJ2-7 | TRBV23-1 | 14 | CASSQSGGAYEQYF
few | TRBJ2-7 | TRBV7-8 | 15 | CASSLISGISYEQYF
NA | TRBJ1-1 | TRBV27 | 14 | CASALTIQNTEAFF